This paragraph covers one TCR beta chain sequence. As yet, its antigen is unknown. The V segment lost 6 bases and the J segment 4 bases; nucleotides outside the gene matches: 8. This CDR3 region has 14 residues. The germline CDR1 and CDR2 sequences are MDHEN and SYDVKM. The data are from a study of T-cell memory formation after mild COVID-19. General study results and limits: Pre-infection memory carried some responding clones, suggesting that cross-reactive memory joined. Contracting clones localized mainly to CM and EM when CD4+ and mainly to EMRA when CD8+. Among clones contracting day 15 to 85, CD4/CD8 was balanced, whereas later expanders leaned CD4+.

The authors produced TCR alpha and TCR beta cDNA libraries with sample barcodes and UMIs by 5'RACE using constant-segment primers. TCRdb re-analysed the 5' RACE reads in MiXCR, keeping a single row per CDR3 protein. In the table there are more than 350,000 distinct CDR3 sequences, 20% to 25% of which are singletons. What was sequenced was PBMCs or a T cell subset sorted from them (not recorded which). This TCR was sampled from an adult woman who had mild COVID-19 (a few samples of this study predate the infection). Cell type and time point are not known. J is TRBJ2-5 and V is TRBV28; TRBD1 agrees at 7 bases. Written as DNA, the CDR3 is TGTGCCAGCAGCCAGACAGGGCTTTCAGAGACCCAGTACTTC. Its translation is CASSQTGLSETQYF.